The subject of this entry is one TCR beta chain. Its antigen remains unknown. V trimming: 4 bases; J trimming: 0 bases; junction bases outside the gene matches: 11. The CDR3 is 18 residues long. The germline gives CDR1 SEHNR, CDR2 FQNEAQ (reference sequence). In the naive CD8 group, cells lacked CD45RO and were positively selected for CCR7, so terminally differentiated effector memory CD45RA+ cells were left out. This specimen belongs to a study of shared clonotypes between healthy human individuals. Regarding the study as a whole: Among donors, sharing of clonotypes was expected to be affected by sequencing depth.

Here immunoSEQ multiplex PCR was the method, and the copy in TCRdb shows in-frame clones only, minus some. Among 800,000 or so clones listed, 96% were seen once. This clonotype was sampled from a man aged 30-40 years in good health. V usage is TRBV7-9 and J usage is TRBJ1-1; 10 nucleotides align to TRBD1. Sequencing used naive CD8+ T cells sorted from blood. CDR3 bases: TGTGCCAGCAGCTCCCCAACCGGGACAGGGGACATGAACACTGAAGCTTTCTTT. This gives the protein CASSSPTGTGDMNTEAFF. The full variable domain, rest sourced from reference TRBV7-9 and TRBJ1-1, is DTGVSQNPRHKITKRGQNVTFRCDPISEHNRLYWYRQTLGQGPEFLTYFQNEAQLEKSRLLSDRFSAERPKGSFSTLEIQRTEQGDSAMYLCASSSPTGTGDMNTEAFFGQGTRLTVV.